These T cell receptor beta chains were read from a single sample in a study of shared clonotypes between healthy human individuals. Some clones are missing from TCRdb's copy, which holds only in-frame ones; the method was immunoSEQ multiplex PCR. The sample includes roughly 600,000 clones, 98% seen only once; the top ten take 0.25% to 0.35%. Sequencing input: naive CD8+ T cells sorted from blood. The receptors were sampled from a man aged 25-40 years in good health. Both conserved end residues are part of each CDR3. The D gene is left open where the match is weak. Clone size is shown for a subset of rows, as once, few, many or a class of expanded clone.

J: TRBJ1-1; D: .; V: TRBV29-1; size: .; CDR3: CSVSGGNPNTEAFF; DNA: TGCAGCGTTTCCGGGGGTAATCCAAACACTGAAGCTTTCTTT
J: TRBJ2-2; D: TRBD1; V: TRBV11-3; size: .; CDR3: CASSSPQGDTGELFF; DNA: TGTGCCAGCAGCTCCCCTCAGGGGGACACCGGGGAGCTGTTTTTT
J: TRBJ2-1; D: TRBD2; V: TRBV7-8; size: .; CDR3: CASGIGGSSLNEQFF; DNA: TGTGCCAGCGGCATTGGCGGGAGTTCGTTGAATGAGCAGTTCTTC
J: TRBJ2-3; D: .; V: TRBV27; size: once; CDR3: CASTALVSHAAADTQYF; DNA: TGTGCCAGCACCGCTCTAGTGTCCCATGCGGCGGCAGATACGCAGTATTTT
J: TRBJ2-1; D: .; V: TRBV14; size: .; CDR3: CASSQRTFEQFF; DNA: TGTGCCAGCAGCCAACGAACCTTTGAGCAGTTCTTC
J: TRBJ1-1; D: TRBD1; V: TRBV27; size: .; CDR3: CASSPRGGRGTEAFF; DNA: TGTGCCAGCAGCCCCAGGGGGGGAAGGGGCACTGAAGCTTTCTTT
J: TRBJ2-7; D: TRBD1; V: TRBV4-1; size: .; CDR3: CASSIGTGGSYEQYF; DNA: TGCGCCAGCAGTATTGGGACAGGGGGCTCCTACGAGCAGTACTTC
J: TRBJ2-7; D: .; V: TRBV15; size: .; CDR3: CATSRGGNPVYEQYF; DNA: TGTGCCACCAGCAGAGGAGGGAACCCAGTATACGAGCAGTACTTC
J: TRBJ2-7; D: TRBD1; V: TRBV2; size: .; CDR3: CASSVGLGQGHEQYF; DNA: TGTGCCAGCAGTGTGGGTTTAGGACAGGGACACGAGCAGTACTTC
J: TRBJ1-2; D: .; V: TRBV2; size: .; CDR3: CASLFRTAYGYTF; DNA: TGTGCCAGCCTTTTTAGGACAGCATATGGCTACACCTTC
J: TRBJ2-1; D: .; V: TRBV21-1; size: .; CDR3: CASSTRGRGRGNEQFF; DNA: TGTGCCAGCAGCACCCGCGGTAGGGGAAGGGGTAATGAGCAGTTCTTC
J: TRBJ2-7; D: TRBD1; V: TRBV4-1; size: once; CDR3: CASSHRWGPGQGTAYEQYF; DNA: TGCGCCAGCAGCCACCGATGGGGACCGGGACAGGGGACCGCCTACGAGCAGTACTTC
J: TRBJ1-5; D: .; V: TRBV5-6; size: .; CDR3: CASSLGGVSNQPQHF; DNA: TGTGCCAGCAGCTTGGGAGGGGTTAGCAATCAGCCCCAGCATTTT
J: TRBJ2-1; D: .; V: TRBV11-2; size: .; CDR3: CASSPGNEQFF; DNA: TGTGCCAGCAGCCCAGGGAATGAGCAGTTCTTC
J: TRBJ2-7; D: TRBD1; V: TRBV5-1; size: .; CDR3: CASSKGTGTRLEQYF; DNA: TGCGCCAGCAGCAAGGGGACAGGGACACGTTTAGAGCAGTACTTC
J: TRBJ1-2; D: .; V: TRBV9; size: .; CDR3: CASSGGTGGGNYGYTF; DNA: TGTGCCAGCAGCGGTGGGACGGGTGGAGGAAACTATGGCTACACCTTC
J: TRBJ2-3; D: TRBD2; V: TRBV7-8; size: .; CDR3: CASSFSAGGTDTQYF; DNA: TGTGCCAGCAGCTTCTCCGCCGGGGGGACAGATACGCAGTATTTT
J: TRBJ2-5; D: TRBD2; V: TRBV13; size: .; CDR3: CASSLGAGAETQYF; DNA: TGTGCCAGCAGCTTAGGAGCGGGAGCAGAGACCCAGTACTTC
J: TRBJ1-1; D: .; V: TRBV7-9; size: .; CDR3: CASSPARGGYTEAFF; DNA: TGTGCCAGCAGCCCAGCCAGGGGAGGGTACACTGAAGCTTTCTTT
J: TRBJ2-5; D: TRBD2; V: TRBV27; size: .; CDR3: CASSLGLAGEETQYF; DNA: TGTGCCAGCAGTTTAGGACTAGCGGGAGAAGAGACCCAGTACTTC
J: TRBJ2-1; D: TRBD2; V: TRBV6-5; size: .; CDR3: CATISSGSGHEQFF; DNA: TGTGCCACAATTTCTAGCGGGAGTGGGCATGAGCAGTTCTTC
J: TRBJ1-3; D: .; V: TRBV4-1; size: .; CDR3: CASSPTPSTSSGNTIYF; DNA: TGCGCCAGCAGCCCAACACCGTCAACGAGCTCTGGAAACACCATATATTTT
J: TRBJ2-7; D: .; V: TRBV6-1; size: once; CDR3: CASSEDLAGSYEQYF; DNA: TGTGCCAGCAGTGAAGACCTCGCAGGTTCCTACGAGCAGTACTTC
J: TRBJ2-7; D: TRBD1; V: TRBV10-3; size: .; CDR3: CAISPVQGERYEQYF; DNA: TGTGCCATCAGCCCAGTACAGGGGGAGCGATACGAGCAGTACTTC
J: TRBJ1-1; D: .; V: TRBV11-2; size: .; CDR3: CASSLDYGDTEAFF; DNA: TGTGCCAGCAGCTTAGATTATGGGGACACTGAAGCTTTCTTT
J: TRBJ2-5; D: .; V: TRBV11-2; size: .; CDR3: CASSFSQETQYF; DNA: TGTGCCAGCAGCTTCAGCCAGGAGACCCAGTACTTC
J: TRBJ2-7; D: TRBD1; V: TRBV7-9; size: .; CDR3: CASSPDRGIGEQYF; DNA: TGTGCCAGCAGCCCCGACAGGGGGATCGGCGAGCAGTACTTC
J: TRBJ2-2; D: .; V: TRBV6-5; size: .; CDR3: CASQGAGELFF; DNA: TGTGCCAGCCAGGGAGCCGGGGAGCTGTTTTTT
J: TRBJ1-2; D: .; V: TRBV7-9; size: .; CDR3: CASSLGGDYGYTF; DNA: TGTGCCAGCAGCTTAGGGGGAGACTATGGCTACACCTTC
J: TRBJ1-3; D: .; V: TRBV30; size: .; CDR3: CAWSGAGNTIYF; DNA: TGTGCCTGGTCAGGGGCTGGAAACACCATATATTTT
J: TRBJ2-3; D: TRBD2; V: TRBV29-1; size: .; CDR3: CSVEYGRLADTQYF; DNA: TGCAGCGTTGAGTACGGGAGGTTGGCAGATACGCAGTATTTT
J: TRBJ2-1; D: TRBD2; V: TRBV9; size: .; CDR3: CASSELAGLNNEQFF; DNA: TGTGCCAGCAGCGAACTAGCGGGACTTAACAATGAGCAGTTCTTC
J: TRBJ2-1; D: .; V: TRBV7-5; size: .; CDR3: CVRSFFSGVNEQFF; DNA: TGTGTCAGAAGCTTTTTTTCAGGGGTCAATGAGCAGTTCTTC
J: TRBJ1-2; D: .; V: TRBV10-3; size: .; CDR3: CAISDQTQGANYGYTF; DNA: TGTGCCATCAGTGACCAAACCCAGGGAGCTAACTATGGCTACACCTTC
J: TRBJ2-7; D: TRBD1; V: TRBV27; size: once; CDR3: CASTRTGTGHYEQYF; DNA: TGTGCCAGCACCCGAACCGGGACAGGACACTACGAGCAGTACTTC
J: TRBJ2-7; D: TRBD2; V: TRBV9; size: .; CDR3: CASSPTAGGGYEQYF; DNA: TGTGCCAGCAGCCCAACAGCGGGAGGAGGGTACGAGCAGTACTTC
J: TRBJ2-1; D: .; V: TRBV4-3; size: .; CDR3: CASSQGWAGAYNEQFF; DNA: TGCGCCAGCAGCCAAGGGTGGGCAGGGGCCTACAATGAGCAGTTCTTC
J: TRBJ2-3; D: TRBD2; V: TRBV4-1; size: once; CDR3: CASSQDSSGVGFVQYF; DNA: TGCGCCAGCAGCCAAGATAGTAGCGGGGTGGGTTTTGTGCAGTATTTT
J: TRBJ1-1; D: .; V: TRBV11-2; size: .; CDR3: CASHPEGAGDEAFF; DNA: TGTGCCAGCCACCCGGAAGGGGCTGGGGATGAAGCTTTCTTT
J: TRBJ2-1; D: TRBD2; V: TRBV7-2; size: .; CDR3: CASSLALLAGDSYNEQFF; DNA: TGTGCCAGCAGCTTAGCACTCTTAGCGGGAGACTCCTACAATGAGCAGTTCTTC
J: TRBJ2-1; D: TRBD1; V: TRBV7-9; size: .; CDR3: CASSGSHRTGGSIEQFF; DNA: TGTGCCAGCAGCGGAAGCCATCGGACAGGGGGAAGTATAGAGCAGTTCTTC
J: TRBJ2-1; D: TRBD2; V: TRBV7-8; size: .; CDR3: CASSEREGISYNEQFF; DNA: TGTGCCAGCAGCGAGCGGGAGGGGATCTCCTACAATGAGCAGTTCTTC
J: TRBJ1-1; D: .; V: TRBV7-2; size: .; CDR3: CASSLQVYTEAFF; DNA: TGTGCCAGCAGCTTACAGGTATACACTGAAGCTTTCTTT
J: TRBJ2-2; D: TRBD2; V: TRBV7-6; size: .; CDR3: CASSRPGGAVLNTGELFF; DNA: TGTGCCAGCAGCCGACCGGGAGGAGCGGTTCTGAACACCGGGGAGCTGTTTTTT
J: TRBJ1-1; D: .; V: TRBV9; size: .; CDR3: CASGAPGLNTEAFF; DNA: TGTGCCAGCGGTGCCCCGGGGCTAAACACTGAAGCTTTCTTT
J: TRBJ2-5; D: .; V: TRBV7-9; size: once; CDR3: CASSNWTSKETQYF; DNA: TGTGCCAGCAGCAACTGGACATCTAAAGAGACCCAGTACTTC
J: TRBJ2-7; D: .; V: TRBV11-2; size: .; CDR3: CASKQAPYEQYF; DNA: TGTGCCAGCAAGCAGGCCCCCTACGAGCAGTACTTC
J: TRBJ2-3; D: .; V: TRBV6-5; size: .; CDR3: CASSYLGTYTDTQYF; DNA: TGTGCCAGCAGTTACTTAGGGACCTACACAGATACGCAGTATTTT
J: TRBJ2-1; D: TRBD2; V: TRBV4-1; size: .; CDR3: CASSQRLAGGSDEQFF; DNA: TGCGCCAGCAGCCAGCGACTAGCGGGAGGGTCCGATGAGCAGTTCTTC
J: TRBJ2-3; D: TRBD1; V: TRBV7-9; size: .; CDR3: CASSLAGTGITDTQYF; DNA: TGTGCCAGCAGCTTGGCCGGGACAGGGATAACAGATACGCAGTATTTT
J: TRBJ1-1; D: .; V: TRBV14; size: .; CDR3: CASSQDWGRTEAFF; DNA: TGTGCCAGCAGCCAAGATTGGGGTCGTACTGAAGCTTTCTTT